A single T cell receptor (beta chain) is shown here with its context. The antigen remains unidentified. The sample comes from a study of brain T cells in children with intractable seizures. Pre-surgery treatment included at least one anti-epileptic drug. Libraries were prepared by immunoSEQ multiplex PCR; TCRdb keeps only in-frame clonotypes and omits some of them. The sample shows approximately 110,000 clones, roughly 94% of them seen only once. The V end lost 3 bases, the J end lost 6 bases, and 14 bases lay between the germline ends. The CDR3 is made up of 14 amino acids. Germline V gene lookup returns CDR1 MNHEY and CDR2 SMNVEV (reference sequence). Whole-study results and caveats: Viral specificity was inferred only from CDR3 similarity; HCMV serostatus was unknown.

The chain employs TRBV27 and TRBJ1-2; D is perhaps TRBD1 (6 bases). The material sequenced was peripheral blood, taken at surgery. This TCR derives from a boy under two years old with hemimegalencephaly and intractable seizures. This CDR3 reads CASSLTGRNDGYTF. For the CDR3, the DNA is TGTGCCAGCAGTTTGACAGGCCGTAATGATGGCTACACCTTC.